These 4 T cell receptor beta chains came from one sample sequenced in a study of shared clonotypes between healthy human individuals. Profiled with immunoSEQ multiplex PCR; TCRdb holds only in-frame clones, not every one. The table records millions of clones, approximately 94% of them present only once. Naive-designated CD8 cells lacked CD45RO, were positively enriched for CCR7, and omitted terminally differentiated effector memory CD45RA+ cells. Sequencing input: naive CD8+ T cells sorted from blood. The receptors come from a man younger than 30 in good health.

The genes are TRBV27 and TRBJ1-6, with D perhaps matching TRBD1 (5 bases). Trimming stripped 6 bases from V and 6 bases from J, with 12 bases between. The CDR3 is made up of 14 amino acids. The germline CDR1 and CDR2 sequences are MNHEY and SMNVEV (reference sequence). As DNA, the CDR3 is TGTGCCAGCAGGCCGGGACGCTTTAATTCACCCCTCCACTTT. Translating gives CASRPGRFNSPLHF.

The gene calls are TRBV7-9 and TRBJ2-7, with D unclear. V shed 4 bases and J shed 7 bases, with 14 bases lying between them. CDR1 SEHNR and CDR2 FQNEAQ come from the germline V gene (reference sequence). This CDR3 region has 13 residues. Written as DNA, the CDR3 is TGTGCCAGCAGCTCCGACCTAGACTGGGAGCAGTACTTC. It translates to CASSSDLDWEQYF.

This chain connects TRBV15 to TRBJ2-7, with a weak D call TRBD2 (6 bases). The V end was cut by 3 bases, the J end by 4 bases, with 13 bases between. This CDR3 comprises 14 residues. Per the germline V gene, CDR1 is LNHNV and CDR2 is YYDKDF (reference sequence). CDR3 residues: CATSRTEGTYEQYF. CDR3 bases: TGTGCCACCAGCAGGACAGAGGGGACTTACGAGCAGTACTTC.

This sequence joins TRBV5-1 and TRBJ2-5, with 7 bases lining up with TRBD1. With V trimmed by 5 bases and J by 4 bases, 5 bases remained unmatched. Per the germline V gene, CDR1 is SGHRS and CDR2 is YFSETQ. The CDR3 loop spans 13 amino acids. DNA for the CDR3: TGCGCCAGCAGGGCCGGGACAGTAGAGACCCAGTACTTC. Translating gives CASRAGTVETQYF. Together with reference TRBV5-1 and TRBJ2-5, the CDR3 gives the full variable domain: KAGVTQTPRYLIKTRGQQVTLSCSPISGHRSVSWYQQTPGQGLQFLFEYFSETQRNKGNFPGRFSGRQFSNSRSEMNVSTLELGDSALYLCASRAGTVETQYFGPGTRLLVL.